These 3 T cell receptor beta chains were sequenced from one sample in a study of CD8+CD57+ T cells in acquired aplastic anemia. The template used for profiling TCR beta VDJ and CDR3 was genomic DNA. TCRdb redid the calling of the reads with MiXCR, one entry per CDR3 protein. The repertoire consists of under 350,000 distinct CDR3 sequences, with 56% occurring once and the leading ten covering 1.3%. Those patients picked for sequencing had displayed CD8+CD57+ cell expansion on flow cytometry. The sample was sorted CD4+, CD8+, or CD8+CD57+ T cells (not recorded which) from PBMCs. Receptors were obtained from a human donor with aplastic anemia.

This chain uses TRBV12-3 or TRBV12-4 with TRBJ1-1; possible D gene TRBD1, 5 bases. V lost 6 bases, J lost 4 bases, and 21 bases lay in between. This CDR3 is built from 16 residues. The CDR3 loop reads CASRSLLTGLRTEAFF. CDR3 DNA: TGTGCCAGCAGATCCCTCCTAACAGGCCTTCGCACTGAAGCTTTCTTT.

The chain has TRBV2 and TRBJ2-5, with 10 nucleotides matching TRBD1. The V gene's germline CDR1 is SNHLY and CDR2 FYNNEI. The J segment lost 6 bases and the V segment lost 6 bases, leaving 4 bases of the junction unmatched. CDR3 length: 13 amino acids. CDR3: CASSGQGVKTQYF. CDR3 in DNA: TGTGCCAGCAGCGGACAGGGGGTAAAGACCCAGTACTTC.

This clonotype appeared many times. This chain joins TRBV20-1 and TRBJ2-7; 8 bases align to TRBD2. After removal of 6 bases from V and 2 bases from J, the junction contained 9 bases not matched to a gene. The CDR3 has 14 amino acids. Looked up from germline, CDR1 is DFQATT and CDR2 is SNEGSKA (reference sequence). As DNA, the CDR3 is TGCAGTGCCCCTACTAGCGGTTCCACCTACGAGCAGTACTTC. Residues: CSAPTSGSTYEQYF.